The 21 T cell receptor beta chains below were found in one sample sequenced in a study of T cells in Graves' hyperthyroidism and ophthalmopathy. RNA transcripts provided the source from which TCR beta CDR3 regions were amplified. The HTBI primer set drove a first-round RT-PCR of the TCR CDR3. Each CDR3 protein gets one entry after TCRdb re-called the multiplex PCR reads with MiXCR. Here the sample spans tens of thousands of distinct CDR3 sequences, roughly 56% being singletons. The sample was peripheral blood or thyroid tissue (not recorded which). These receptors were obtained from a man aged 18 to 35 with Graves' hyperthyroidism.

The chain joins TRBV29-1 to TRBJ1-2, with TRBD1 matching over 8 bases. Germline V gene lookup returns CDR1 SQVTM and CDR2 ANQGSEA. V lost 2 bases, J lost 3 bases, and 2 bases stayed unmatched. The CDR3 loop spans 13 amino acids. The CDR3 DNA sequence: TGCAGCGTTGAACCGGACAGGGACTATGGCTACACCTTC. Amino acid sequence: CSVEPDRDYGYTF.

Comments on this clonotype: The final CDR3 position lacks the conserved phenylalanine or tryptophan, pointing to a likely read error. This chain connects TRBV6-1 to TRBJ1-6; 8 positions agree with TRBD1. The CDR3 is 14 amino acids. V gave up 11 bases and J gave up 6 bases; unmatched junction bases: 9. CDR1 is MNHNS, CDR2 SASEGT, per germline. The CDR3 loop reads CACKTGDGNSPLHL. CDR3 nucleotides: TGTGCCTGCAAGACAGGGGATGGTAATTCACCCCTCCACCTT.

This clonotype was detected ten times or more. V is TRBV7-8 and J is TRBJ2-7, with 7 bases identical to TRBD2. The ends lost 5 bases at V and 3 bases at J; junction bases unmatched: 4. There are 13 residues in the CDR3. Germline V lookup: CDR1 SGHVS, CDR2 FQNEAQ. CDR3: CASSPGLNYEQYF. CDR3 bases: TGTGCCAGCAGCCCGGGACTAAACTACGAGCAGTACTTC.

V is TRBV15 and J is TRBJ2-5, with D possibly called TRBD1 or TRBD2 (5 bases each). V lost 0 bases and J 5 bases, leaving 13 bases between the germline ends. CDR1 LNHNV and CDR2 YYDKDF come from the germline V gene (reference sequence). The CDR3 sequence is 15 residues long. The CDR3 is CATSRDGTGGETQYF. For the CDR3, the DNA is TGTGCCACCAGCAGAGATGGGACGGGCGGGGAGACCCAGTACTTC.

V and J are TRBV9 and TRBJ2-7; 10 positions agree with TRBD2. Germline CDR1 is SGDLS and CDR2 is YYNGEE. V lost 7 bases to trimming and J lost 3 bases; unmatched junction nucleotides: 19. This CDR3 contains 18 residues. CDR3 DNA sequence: TGTGCCAGCGCTAGCGGGGGCGGAGCAGCGGGGGATAACTACGAGCAGTACTTC. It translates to CASASGGGAAGDNYEQYF. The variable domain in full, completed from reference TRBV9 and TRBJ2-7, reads DSGVTQTPKHLITATGQRVTLRCSPRSGDLSVYWYQQSLDQGLQFLIQYYNGEERAKGNILERFSAQQFPDLHSELNLSSLELGDSALYFCASASGGGAAGDNYEQYFGPGTRLTVT.

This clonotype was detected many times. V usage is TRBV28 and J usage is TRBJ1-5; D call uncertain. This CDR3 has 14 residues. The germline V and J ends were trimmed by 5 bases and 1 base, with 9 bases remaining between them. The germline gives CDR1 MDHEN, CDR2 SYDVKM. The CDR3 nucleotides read TGTGCCAGCAGTAGACCCTTCAGCAATCAGCCCCAGCATTTT. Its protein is CASSRPFSNQPQHF.

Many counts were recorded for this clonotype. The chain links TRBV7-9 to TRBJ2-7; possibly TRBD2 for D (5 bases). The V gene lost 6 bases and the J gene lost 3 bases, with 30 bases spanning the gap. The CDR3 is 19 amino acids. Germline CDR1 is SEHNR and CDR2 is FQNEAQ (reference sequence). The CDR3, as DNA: TGTGCCAGCAGTCCCATCAAAGGCTCCTGGAAACCACGGGACTACGAGCAGTACTTC. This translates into CASSPIKGSWKPRDYEQYF.

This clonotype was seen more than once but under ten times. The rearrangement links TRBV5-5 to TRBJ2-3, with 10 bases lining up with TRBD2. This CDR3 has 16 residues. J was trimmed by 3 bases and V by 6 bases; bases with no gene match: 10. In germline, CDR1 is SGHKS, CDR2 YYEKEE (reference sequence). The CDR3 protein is CASTVGGLAPTDTQYF. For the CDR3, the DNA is TGTGCCAGCACCGTGGGGGGACTAGCGCCGACAGATACGCAGTATTTT.

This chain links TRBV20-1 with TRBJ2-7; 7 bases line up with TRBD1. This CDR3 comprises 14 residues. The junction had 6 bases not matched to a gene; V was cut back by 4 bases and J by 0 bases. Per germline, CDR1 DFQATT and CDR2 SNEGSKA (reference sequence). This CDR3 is CSATQGSSSYEQYF. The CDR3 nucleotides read TGCAGTGCTACACAGGGGTCGAGCTCCTACGAGCAGTACTTC.

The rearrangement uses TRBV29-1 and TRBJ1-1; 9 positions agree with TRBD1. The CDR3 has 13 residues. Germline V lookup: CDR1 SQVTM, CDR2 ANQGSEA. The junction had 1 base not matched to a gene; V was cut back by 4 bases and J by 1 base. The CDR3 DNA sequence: TGCAGCGTTGCGGGACAGGGGAACACTGAAGCTTTCTTT. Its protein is CSVAGQGNTEAFF.

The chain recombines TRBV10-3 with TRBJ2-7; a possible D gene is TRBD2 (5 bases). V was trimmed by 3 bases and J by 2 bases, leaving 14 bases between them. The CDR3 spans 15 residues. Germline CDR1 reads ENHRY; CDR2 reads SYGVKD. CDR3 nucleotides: TGTGCCATCAGTGAAAGGCTAGCCCCCACCTACGAGCAGTACTTC. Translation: CAISERLAPTYEQYF.

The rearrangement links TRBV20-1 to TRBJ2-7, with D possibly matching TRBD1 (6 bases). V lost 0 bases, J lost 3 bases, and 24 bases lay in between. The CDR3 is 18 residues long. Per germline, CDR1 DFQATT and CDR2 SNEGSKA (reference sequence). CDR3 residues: CSARDGRGVGWRNYEQYF. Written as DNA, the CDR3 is TGCAGTGCTAGAGATGGCAGGGGCGTCGGGTGGCGGAACTACGAGCAGTACTTC.

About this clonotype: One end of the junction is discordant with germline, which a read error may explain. CDR3 in amino acids: CASSHDSDSSPPHF. CDR3 sequence (DNA): TGTGCCAGCAGCCACGACAGTGATAGTTCACCCCCCCACTTT. V is TRBV7-9 and J is TRBJ1-6, with a tentative D call TRBD1 (5 bases). The CDR3 loop spans 14 amino acids. Germline CDR1 reads SEHNR; CDR2 reads FQNEAQ (reference sequence).

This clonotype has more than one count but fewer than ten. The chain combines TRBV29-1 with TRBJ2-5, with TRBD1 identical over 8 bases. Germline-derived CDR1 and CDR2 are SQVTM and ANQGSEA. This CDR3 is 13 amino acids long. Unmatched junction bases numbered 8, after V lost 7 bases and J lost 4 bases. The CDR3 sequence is CSADRGWVETQYF. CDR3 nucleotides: TGCAGCGCCGACAGGGGCTGGGTAGAGACCCAGTACTTC.

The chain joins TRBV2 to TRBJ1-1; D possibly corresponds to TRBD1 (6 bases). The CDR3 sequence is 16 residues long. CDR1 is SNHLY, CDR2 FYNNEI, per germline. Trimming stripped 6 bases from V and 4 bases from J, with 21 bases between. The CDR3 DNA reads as TGTGCCAGCAGCGTAGTGACAGGCCCCCCGGGCACTGAAGCTTTCTTT. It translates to CASSVVTGPPGTEAFF. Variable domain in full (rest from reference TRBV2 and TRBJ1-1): EPEVTQTPSHQVTQMGQEVILRCVPISNHLYFYWYRQILGQKVEFLVSFYNNEISEKSEIFDDQFSVERPDGSNFTLKIRSTKLEDSAMYFCASSVVTGPPGTEAFFGQGTRLTVV.

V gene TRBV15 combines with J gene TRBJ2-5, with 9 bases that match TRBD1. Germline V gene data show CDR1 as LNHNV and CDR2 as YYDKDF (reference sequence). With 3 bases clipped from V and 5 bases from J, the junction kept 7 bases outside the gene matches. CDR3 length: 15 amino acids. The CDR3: CATSSPWDRAETQYF. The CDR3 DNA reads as TGTGCCACCAGCAGCCCATGGGACAGGGCCGAGACCCAGTACTTC.

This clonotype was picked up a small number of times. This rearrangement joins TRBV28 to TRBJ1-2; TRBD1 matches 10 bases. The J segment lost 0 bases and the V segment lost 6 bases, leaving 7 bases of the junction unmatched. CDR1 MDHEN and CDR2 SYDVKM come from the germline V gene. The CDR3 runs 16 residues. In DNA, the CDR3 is TGTGCCAGCAGCCGTGGACAGGGGGGAACTAACTATGGCTACACCTTC. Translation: CASSRGQGGTNYGYTF.

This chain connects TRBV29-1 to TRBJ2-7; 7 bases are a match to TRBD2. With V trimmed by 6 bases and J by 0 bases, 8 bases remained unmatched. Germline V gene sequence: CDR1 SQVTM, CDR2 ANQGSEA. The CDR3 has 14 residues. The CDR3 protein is CSVRPGTTSYEQYF. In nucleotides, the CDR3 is TGCAGCGTGAGGCCCGGGACTACCTCCTACGAGCAGTACTTC.

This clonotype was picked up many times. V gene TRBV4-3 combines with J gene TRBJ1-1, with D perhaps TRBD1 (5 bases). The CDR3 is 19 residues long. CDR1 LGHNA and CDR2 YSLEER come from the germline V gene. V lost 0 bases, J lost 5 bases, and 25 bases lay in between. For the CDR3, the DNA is TGCGCCAGCAGCCAAGAGTGGGGACCGGGATCGACACGACCGACTGAAGCTTTCTTT. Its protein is CASSQEWGPGSTRPTEAFF.

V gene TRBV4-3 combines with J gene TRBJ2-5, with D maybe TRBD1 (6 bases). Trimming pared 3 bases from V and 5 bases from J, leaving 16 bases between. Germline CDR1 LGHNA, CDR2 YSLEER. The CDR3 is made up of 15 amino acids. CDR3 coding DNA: TGCGCCAGCAGCCACGCTGGGACACCGGAGGAGACCCAGTACTTC. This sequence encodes CASSHAGTPEETQYF.

The CDR3 is CASRMDRATNEKLFF. As DNA, the CDR3 is TGTGCCAGTAGAATGGACCGAGCAACTAATGAAAAACTGTTTTTT. The V and J genes are TRBV19 and TRBJ1-4; D is uncertain. The germline V gene encodes CDR1 LNHDA and CDR2 SQIVND (reference sequence). The CDR3 totals 15 residues. V lost 6 bases and J 0 bases, leaving 11 bases between the germline ends. The variable domain in full, completed from reference TRBV19 and TRBJ1-4, reads DGGITQSPKYLFRKEGQNVTLSCEQNLNHDAMYWYRQDPGQGLRLIYYSQIVNDFQKGDIAEGYSVSREKKESFPLTVTSAQKNPTAFYLCASRMDRATNEKLFFGSGTQLSVL.